This T cell receptor beta chain comes out of a study of beta chain features in type 1 diabetes. Study summary: Sorted cells examined across all samples numbered 107,917,701. Study-level results: Shortening that was moderate but significant affected the TCRB CDR3s of Type 1 diabetes patients in all four CD4+ subsets.

Comments on this clone: The target antigen is unknown.

Once sorted, every population was more than 95% pure. Trimming took 7 bases from V and 3 from J, leaving 19 bases between them. The CDR3 covers 15 residues. Germline V gives CDR1 SNHLY, CDR2 FYNNEI. Sequencing targeted expressed TCRB transcripts, as all isolated RNA had been reverse transcribed. Clones were sequenced by immunoSEQ multiplex PCR, and TCRdb holds only the in-frame ones, with some missing. The sample holds 900,000 or so clones, 17% seen once. The sample consisted of naive CD4+ T cells from blood. J is TRBJ2-7 and V is TRBV2, with D possibly TRBD2 on 6 matching bases. This TCR was sampled from a woman younger than 30 in good health. For the CDR3, the DNA is TGTGCCAGCAACACCGATAGCGGAAACAGCTACGAGCAGTACTTC. It yields the protein CASNTDSGNSYEQYF. The full variable domain, its missing parts supplied by reference TRBV2 and TRBJ2-7, is EPEVTQTPSHQVTQMGQEVILRCVPISNHLYFYWYRQILGQKVEFLVSFYNNEISEKSEIFDDQFSVERPDGSNFTLKIRSTKLEDSAMYFCASNTDSGNSYEQYFGPGTRLTVT.